This T cell receptor (beta chain) was sequenced in a study of blood T cell repertoires in COVID-19 (dated by TCRdb to 2018 to 2020). As for the study more broadly: Samples covering the acute and convalescent phases of COVID-19 were provided by collaborators in the United States, Italy and Spain. Samples came from the ongoing ImmuneRACE study (first 160 participants) plus 1,254 subjects from 6 global collaborators. A de-identified subject ID, COVID-19 status, age in years and sex were almost always included in the sample metadata. HLA class I and class II types, where available, came from metadata supplied by the sample provider rather than from assay-based typing. The prospective study material was composed of cDNA or gDNA derived from T cells, B-cell-depleted T cells, or PBMCs. Deeply sampled blood TCRbeta repertoires from subjects exposed to, actively infected with, or recovered from COVID-19 were included in the dataset. A freely available public database, intended as a resource for researchers studying the immune response to SARS-CoV-2, is where the repertoires were released. Paper-wide results and their limitations: Clinical and demographic metadata were provided uncurated, with the amount varying by source and participant.

A word on this clone: Its binding antigen is unknown. One base away there is no much larger clone; base qualities are not given.

Samples from volunteer blood donors who had recovered from COVID-19 were contributed by a second Seattle source. Collaborating institutions collected whole blood in K2EDTA tubes following their own protocols. Collaborator samples were shipped for TCRbeta analysis as frozen whole blood, isolated PBMCs, or DNA extracted from either sample type. V has 4 bases trimmed and J has 8 bases trimmed; junction bases matching no gene number 22. Via the germline V gene, CDR1 is MNHEY and CDR2 SVGEGT. Including cysteine and phenylalanine, the CDR3 has 20 amino acids. The read is trimmed to its CDR3 DNA, 60 bases read in frame from base 1. TCRbeta CDR3 regions were amplified from genomic DNA by means of the immunoSEQ Assay, a bias-controlled multiplex PCR. The authors' analysis ran thus. Nucleated cell counts per sample were estimated from amplification of reference gene primers within the assay. To quantify the absolute abundance of each unique TCRbeta CDR3 rearrangement, sequence reads were collapsed and filtered. For each sample, productive Simpson clonality was calculated by taking the square root of Simpson's diversity index across productive rearrangements. Drawn from immuneACCESS, this table holds only the in-frame rearrangements with V and J called that TCRdb kept. Clones are partly lost; checked studies trace under half to an unresolved V gene and leave the rest unexplained. V, J and clone size were drawn from that table, and D and trimming were deduced from the DNA. The sample profile shows approximately 350,000 clones; around 91% of them were found once. Less than 3.5% of the sample belongs to the ten largest clones.

This receptor was identified in a woman aged 18-35 years who had recovered from COVID-19. The chain was built from TRBV6-2 or TRBV6-3 and TRBJ2-3, with TRBD2 matching 12 junction bases. Material: peripheral blood. The base sequence is TGTGCCAGCAGTTTGAGACTAGCGGGAGTGCTTCTCCCGGGGGGTGGTACGCAGTATTTT. Its protein is CASSLRLAGVLLPGGGTQYF.